This TCR beta chain was sequenced for a study of neurological immune-mediated disorders. Study-level points and caveats: Levels of TCR clonal expansion peaked in HTLV-1-associated myelopathy and reached their lowest in multiple sclerosis, under those of healthy controls.

The germline V and J ends were trimmed by 6 bases and 2 bases, with 15 bases remaining between them. This CDR3 spans 15 amino acids. Germline values: CDR1 SGHAT, CDR2 FQNNGV. By 5'RACE with 10-nucleotide random UMIs, the cDNA was made. Using its own MiXCR run on the 5' RACE reads, TCRdb lists one record per CDR3 protein. The sample lists 35,000 to 40,000 distinct CDR3 sequences; roughly 12% were seen once. In its sample, this clonotype was seen many times. The antigen is unknown. Input was about a million sorted T cells, either CD4+ or CD8+. Source material: CD4+ T cells from blood. The chain carries TRBV11-2 and TRBJ2-3; D tentatively fits TRBD1 or TRBD2 (5 bases each). The clonotype comes from a young woman with HTLV-1-associated myelopathy (HAM/TSP). CDR3 protein: CASSARDGFTDTQYF. The CDR3 bases are TGTGCCAGCAGTGCTAGGGACGGCTTCACAGATACGCAGTATTTT.